The rows below give T cell receptor beta chains drawn from one sample of a study of T cell repertoires in cytomegalovirus infection. These TCRs are of unknown antigen specificity. TCRdb itself ran the reads through MiXCR, one entry per CDR3 protein. Among about 920,000 distinct CDR3 sequences listed, around 29% were seen once. Sequences were derived from cultured CD8+ T cells from PBMCs, sampled from culture after CMV antigen stimulation. Source of these receptors: a human donor in good health (CMV status not recorded). Some clones in this sample may be carry-over from other donors' samples. The CDR3 runs from the conserved cysteine through the conserved F or W. Each record gives: J gene, V gene, clone size, D gene, CDR3 protein, CDR3 DNA. The D gene is left open where the match is weak. Rows may omit the clone size; those that give it use once, few, many or a size class.

J gene: TRBJ2-3
V gene: TRBV7-6
clone size: NA
D gene: NA
CDR3 protein: CASSHDSDTQYF
CDR3 DNA: TGTGCCAGCAGCCATGACTCAGATACGCAGTATTTT

J gene: TRBJ2-1
V gene: TRBV19
clone size: NA
D gene: TRBD2
CDR3 protein: CASSKSGTSGGPRNEQFF
CDR3 DNA: TGTGCCAGTAGTAAATCGGGGACTAGCGGGGGGCCACGCAATGAGCAGTTCTTC

J gene: TRBJ2-1
V gene: TRBV14
clone size: NA
D gene: NA
CDR3 protein: CASRDSGNEQFF
CDR3 DNA: TGTGCCAGTCGGGACTCCGGCAATGAGCAGTTCTTC

J gene: TRBJ2-3
V gene: TRBV28
clone size: NA
D gene: NA
CDR3 protein: CASTRRGSRTDTQYF
CDR3 DNA: TGTGCCAGCACTCGCCGGGGGAGCCGCACAGATACGCAGTATTTT

J gene: TRBJ2-1
V gene: TRBV19
clone size: few
D gene: TRBD1
CDR3 protein: CASSMYQGQPYNEQFF
CDR3 DNA: TGTGCCAGTAGTATGTATCAGGGACAGCCCTACAATGAGCAGTTCTTC

J gene: TRBJ2-1
V gene: TRBV12-5
clone size: NA
D gene: NA
CDR3 protein: CASGLEGAYNEQFF
CDR3 DNA: TGTGCTAGTGGTTTGGAGGGGGCCTACAATGAGCAGTTCTTC

J gene: TRBJ2-7
V gene: TRBV7-8
clone size: NA
D gene: NA
CDR3 protein: CASSLAEEQYF
CDR3 DNA: TGTGCCAGCAGCTTAGCGGAAGAGCAGTACTTC

J gene: TRBJ1-2
V gene: TRBV19
clone size: NA
D gene: NA
CDR3 protein: CATGGEIGYTF
CDR3 DNA: TGTGCCACGGGGGGGGAGATTGGCTACACCTTC

J gene: TRBJ1-4
V gene: TRBV15
clone size: few
D gene: NA
CDR3 protein: CATSRVGAQDEKLFF
CDR3 DNA: TGTGCCACCAGCAGAGTCGGGGCCCAGGATGAAAAACTGTTTTTT

J gene: TRBJ1-1
V gene: TRBV13
clone size: few
D gene: NA
CDR3 protein: CASSSQAYEAFF
CDR3 DNA: TGTGCCAGCAGTTCACAGGCGTATGAAGCTTTCTTT

J gene: TRBJ2-1
V gene: TRBV9
clone size: NA
D gene: NA
CDR3 protein: CASSVAGTPNEQFF
CDR3 DNA: TGTGCCAGCAGCGTAGCCGGCACCCCCAATGAGCAGTTCTTC

J gene: TRBJ2-3
V gene: TRBV18
clone size: NA
D gene: NA
CDR3 protein: CASSPTSDSTDTQYF
CDR3 DNA: TGTGCCAGCTCACCAACATCCGACTCCACAGATACGCAGTATTTT

J gene: TRBJ2-1
V gene: TRBV15
clone size: NA
D gene: TRBD1
CDR3 protein: CATSSPGGRTYNEQFF
CDR3 DNA: TGTGCCACCAGCAGCCCAGGGGGCAGAACCTACAATGAGCAGTTCTTC

J gene: TRBJ2-7
V gene: TRBV6-5
clone size: NA
D gene: NA
CDR3 protein: CASRQPGYEQYF
CDR3 DNA: TGTGCCAGCAGACAACCTGGCTACGAGCAGTACTTC

J gene: TRBJ1-1
V gene: TRBV7-3
clone size: NA
D gene: NA
CDR3 protein: CASSFVELDTEAFF
CDR3 DNA: TGTGCCAGCAGCTTCGTCGAACTGGACACTGAAGCTTTCTTT

J gene: TRBJ2-1
V gene: TRBV19
clone size: NA
D gene: TRBD2
CDR3 protein: CASSISLAGGLNEQFF
CDR3 DNA: TGTGCCAGTAGTATATCGCTAGCGGGGGGACTCAATGAGCAGTTCTTC

J gene: TRBJ2-7
V gene: TRBV5-1
clone size: NA
D gene: TRBD2
CDR3 protein: CASSTRGLAGSYEQYF
CDR3 DNA: TGCGCCAGCAGCACCCGGGGACTAGCGGGGTCCTACGAGCAGTACTTC

J gene: TRBJ2-6
V gene: TRBV28
clone size: few
D gene: NA
CDR3 protein: CASSRANVLTF
CDR3 DNA: TGTGCCAGCAGCCGGGCCAACGTCCTGACTTTC

J gene: TRBJ1-1
V gene: TRBV7-9
clone size: NA
D gene: NA
CDR3 protein: CASSLVGWDPNTEAFF
CDR3 DNA: TGTGCCAGCAGCTTAGTTGGCTGGGACCCGAACACTGAAGCTTTCTTT

J gene: TRBJ2-1
V gene: TRBV6-5
clone size: NA
D gene: TRBD1
CDR3 protein: CASSLQGALKNEQFF
CDR3 DNA: TGTGCCAGCAGTCTACAGGGGGCATTGAAGAATGAGCAGTTCTTC

J gene: TRBJ2-5
V gene: TRBV9
clone size: NA
D gene: NA
CDR3 protein: CASSVRGLRQETQYF
CDR3 DNA: TGTGCCAGCAGCGTAAGGGGGTTGAGGCAAGAGACCCAGTACTTC

J gene: TRBJ2-1
V gene: TRBV12-3/TRBV12-4
clone size: few
D gene: NA
CDR3 protein: CASIGTGDNEQFF
CDR3 DNA: TGTGCCAGCATTGGGACGGGGGACAATGAGCAGTTCTTC

J gene: TRBJ1-5
V gene: TRBV7-8
clone size: few
D gene: NA
CDR3 protein: CASSLGWGGHQPQHF
CDR3 DNA: TGTGCCAGCAGCTTAGGGTGGGGGGGCCATCAGCCCCAGCATTTT

J gene: TRBJ2-7
V gene: TRBV2
clone size: NA
D gene: NA
CDR3 protein: CVSSEGQASSYEQYF
CDR3 DNA: TGTGTCAGCAGTGAAGGGCAGGCGAGCTCCTACGAGCAGTACTTC

J gene: TRBJ2-1
V gene: TRBV7-6
clone size: NA
D gene: TRBD2
CDR3 protein: CASSLAIASGDNKQFF
CDR3 DNA: TGTGCCAGCAGCCTAGCGATTGCTAGCGGGGACAATAAGCAGTTCTTC

J gene: TRBJ2-3
V gene: TRBV20-1
clone size: NA
D gene: NA
CDR3 protein: CSARNPGLPTDTQYF
CDR3 DNA: TGCAGTGCTAGGAATCCGGGACTCCCCACAGATACGCAGTATTTT

J gene: TRBJ2-2
V gene: TRBV19
clone size: NA
D gene: NA
CDR3 protein: CASSGSLGTGELFF
CDR3 DNA: TGTGCCAGTAGTGGGAGTCTAGGCACCGGGGAGCTGTTTTTT

J gene: TRBJ1-2
V gene: TRBV15
clone size: NA
D gene: NA
CDR3 protein: CATSTLTANYGYTF
CDR3 DNA: TGTGCCACCAGCACTTTGACAGCTAACTATGGCTACACCTTC

J gene: TRBJ1-1
V gene: TRBV27
clone size: many
D gene: TRBD1
CDR3 protein: CASSSGTGLTEAFF
CDR3 DNA: TGTGCCAGCAGTTCCGGGACAGGGCTCACTGAAGCTTTCTTT

J gene: TRBJ1-5
V gene: TRBV7-2
clone size: many
D gene: NA
CDR3 protein: CASSENFGRNQPQHF
CDR3 DNA: TGTGCCAGCAGCGAAAATTTTGGGCGGAATCAGCCCCAGCATTTT

J gene: TRBJ1-6
V gene: TRBV27
clone size: few
D gene: NA
CDR3 protein: CASSSGGAHHSPLHF
CDR3 DNA: TGTGCCAGCAGCTCCGGGGGGGCACATCATTCACCCCTCCACTTT

J gene: TRBJ2-1
V gene: TRBV12-3/TRBV12-4
clone size: NA
D gene: TRBD2
CDR3 protein: CASSLWGGAYNEQFF
CDR3 DNA: TGTGCCAGCAGTTTATGGGGGGGGGCCTACAATGAGCAGTTCTTC

J gene: TRBJ1-2
V gene: TRBV9
clone size: NA
D gene: NA
CDR3 protein: CASGGPMSGYTF
CDR3 DNA: TGTGCCAGCGGGGGTCCTATGAGTGGCTACACCTTC

J gene: TRBJ2-1
V gene: TRBV6-5
clone size: few
D gene: TRBD1
CDR3 protein: CASSYSRTGDYNEQFF
CDR3 DNA: TGTGCCAGCAGTTACTCGAGGACAGGGGACTACAATGAGCAGTTCTTC

J gene: TRBJ2-1
V gene: TRBV11-2
clone size: NA
D gene: NA
CDR3 protein: CASTSSSYNEQFF
CDR3 DNA: TGTGCCAGTACCTCGAGCTCCTACAATGAGCAGTTCTTC

J gene: TRBJ1-2
V gene: TRBV7-9
clone size: many
D gene: NA
CDR3 protein: CASSLFPMRVAGDTPIYGYTF
CDR3 DNA: TGTGCCAGCAGCTTATTCCCGATGAGAGTGGCAGGGGACACCCCCATCTATGGCTACACCTTC

J gene: TRBJ1-1
V gene: TRBV20-1
clone size: NA
D gene: NA
CDR3 protein: CSASRGVDTEAFF
CDR3 DNA: TGCAGTGCTAGCAGGGGAGTGGACACTGAAGCTTTCTTT

J gene: TRBJ1-1
V gene: TRBV27
clone size: NA
D gene: TRBD1
CDR3 protein: CASRTGWDTEAFF
CDR3 DNA: TGTGCCAGCAGGACAGGGTGGGACACTGAAGCTTTCTTT

J gene: TRBJ1-2
V gene: TRBV7-9
clone size: NA
D gene: TRBD1
CDR3 protein: CASRGQGVYGYTF
CDR3 DNA: TGTGCCAGCAGGGGACAGGGGGTTTATGGCTACACCTTC

J gene: TRBJ1-6
V gene: TRBV12-3/TRBV12-4
clone size: NA
D gene: TRBD1
CDR3 protein: CASRTTGANSPLHF
CDR3 DNA: TGTGCCAGCAGAACGACAGGGGCTAATTCACCCCTCCACTTT

J gene: TRBJ2-3
V gene: TRBV6-2/TRBV6-3
clone size: many
D gene: NA
CDR3 protein: CASSYEGYTDTQYF
CDR3 DNA: TGTGCCAGCAGTTACGAGGGCTACACAGATACGCAGTATTTT

J gene: TRBJ2-1
V gene: TRBV20-1
clone size: NA
D gene: NA
CDR3 protein: CSATPPQGSPQREQFF
CDR3 DNA: TGCAGTGCAACACCACCACAGGGATCCCCCCAGAGGGAGCAGTTCTTC

J gene: TRBJ2-7
V gene: TRBV12-3/TRBV12-4
clone size: NA
D gene: NA
CDR3 protein: CASRWDLRPYEQYF
CDR3 DNA: TGTGCCAGCAGATGGGACCTCAGGCCCTACGAGCAGTACTTC

J gene: TRBJ2-3
V gene: TRBV7-8
clone size: many
D gene: TRBD2
CDR3 protein: CASSFPAGLASYTQYF
CDR3 DNA: TGTGCCAGCAGCTTCCCCGCGGGACTAGCGTCTTATACGCAGTATTTT

J gene: TRBJ2-7
V gene: TRBV7-6
clone size: many
D gene: NA
CDR3 protein: CASSPSSRAYEQYF
CDR3 DNA: TGTGCCAGCAGCCCTTCCTCGAGGGCCTACGAGCAGTACTTC

J gene: TRBJ1-5
V gene: TRBV7-3
clone size: many
D gene: NA
CDR3 protein: CASSPRYSNQPQHF
CDR3 DNA: TGTGCCAGCAGCCCGAGGTATAGCAATCAGCCCCAGCATTTT

J gene: TRBJ1-2
V gene: TRBV9
clone size: NA
D gene: NA
CDR3 protein: CASSVRGDGYTF
CDR3 DNA: TGTGCCAGCAGCGTACGAGGTGATGGCTACACCTTC

J gene: TRBJ2-7
V gene: TRBV18
clone size: NA
D gene: NA
CDR3 protein: CASSPSDGVYEQYF
CDR3 DNA: TGTGCCAGCTCACCATCTGATGGGGTCTACGAGCAGTACTTC

J gene: TRBJ1-2
V gene: TRBV19
clone size: NA
D gene: NA
CDR3 protein: CASNPGSNYGYTF
CDR3 DNA: TGTGCCAGTAATCCAGGAAGTAACTATGGCTACACCTTC

J gene: TRBJ1-6
V gene: TRBV6-5
clone size: NA
D gene: TRBD1
CDR3 protein: CASSPGTGENSPLHF
CDR3 DNA: TGTGCCAGCAGTCCCGGGACAGGGGAAAATTCACCCCTCCACTTT

J gene: TRBJ1-1
V gene: TRBV3-1
clone size: many
D gene: NA
CDR3 protein: CASRPKAGYFKRDTEAFF
CDR3 DNA: TGTGCCAGCCGGCCCAAAGCAGGATATTTCAAGAGGGACACTGAAGCTTTCTTT

J gene: TRBJ1-3
V gene: TRBV9
clone size: NA
D gene: NA
CDR3 protein: CASKGRDSRLRNTIYF
CDR3 DNA: TGTGCCAGCAAAGGACGGGACTCCCGTCTGAGAAACACCATATATTTC

J gene: TRBJ1-6
V gene: TRBV2
clone size: NA
D gene: NA
CDR3 protein: CATPGPGAPNSPLHF
CDR3 DNA: TGTGCCACCCCGGGTCCAGGGGCTCCCAATTCACCCCTCCACTTT

J gene: TRBJ1-5
V gene: TRBV28
clone size: NA
D gene: NA
CDR3 protein: CASSLRTDSNQPQHF
CDR3 DNA: TGTGCCAGCAGCCTTCGGACAGATAGCAATCAGCCCCAGCATTTT